These 12 T cell receptor beta chains share one sample of origin, sequenced in a study of blood T cell repertoires in COVID-19. The assay was immunoSEQ multiplex PCR, and TCRdb's table has in-frame clones only and misses some. The sample records 240,000 or so clones, around 90% being singletons. The sequenced material came from peripheral blood. The receptors stem from a man in his sixties who had recovered from COVID-19.

This clone showed up just once. The chain couples TRBV3-1 (or the pseudogene TRBV3-2) to TRBJ1-1; weak D call: TRBD1 (6 bases). Germline V gene lookup returns CDR1 LGHDT and CDR2 YNNKEL (reference sequence). The germline V and J ends were trimmed by 1 base and 3 bases, with 15 bases remaining between them. The CDR3 consists of 16 residues. The chain's CDR3 is CASSQGRTVSHTEAFF. The CDR3 DNA follows: TGTGCCAGCAGCCAAGGTCGGACAGTCTCCCACACTGAAGCTTTCTTT.

For the CDR3, the DNA is TGTGCCAGCAGTGAGGTTACTCGCACAGATACGCAGTATTTT. Translated: CASSEVTRTDTQYF. This sequence joins TRBV2 and TRBJ2-3; D gene unclear. The V gene lost 3 bases and the J gene lost 1 base, with 8 bases spanning the gap. CDR1 SNHLY and CDR2 FYNNEI come from the germline V gene. The CDR3 length is 14 residues. Full variable domain (outside the CDR3, taken from reference TRBV2 and TRBJ2-3): EPEVTQTPSHQVTQMGQEVILRCVPISNHLYFYWYRQILGQKVEFLVSFYNNEISEKSEIFDDQFSVERPDGSNFTLKIRSTKLEDSAMYFCASSEVTRTDTQYFGPGTRLTVL.

This clone was observed at least ten times. The chain recombines TRBV2 with TRBJ2-1; 9 nucleotides match TRBD2. Germline V gives CDR1 SNHLY, CDR2 FYNNEI. This CDR3 is built from 16 residues. V lost 3 bases and J lost 9; bases outside the gene matches: 12. The CDR3 protein is CASSDGGGAKIGEQFF. The CDR3 nucleotides read TGTGCCAGCAGTGATGGCGGGGGGGCCAAAATCGGTGAGCAGTTCTTC.

V gene TRBV30 combines with J gene TRBJ2-1; TRBD1 matches 9 bases. Germline V gene data show CDR1 as GTSNPN and CDR2 as SVGIG (reference sequence). With 5 bases clipped from V and 2 bases from J, the junction kept 4 bases outside the gene matches. This CDR3 has 14 residues. CDR3 sequence (DNA): TGTGCCTGGGCCGGGACAGGGCCCTACAATGAGCAGTTCTTC. Translated, it gives CAWAGTGPYNEQFF.

J is TRBJ2-3 and V is TRBV11-3; D gene ambiguous. Trimming left V 5 bases short and J 4 bases short, with 16 bases between. Germline CDR1 is SGHNT and CDR2 is YENEEA. The CDR3 contains 15 residues. The CDR3 reads CASSRGTAEADTQYF. DNA of the CDR3: TGTGCCAGCAGCCGAGGAACCGCCGAAGCAGATACGCAGTATTTT.

This rearrangement joins TRBV10-3 to TRBJ2-5, with D possibly matching TRBD1 (6 bases). V lost 9 bases and J 2 bases, leaving 10 bases between the germline ends. This CDR3 spans 12 amino acids. Germline CDR1 is ENHRY and CDR2 is SYGVKD. CDR3 DNA sequence: TGTGCCATACGACAGGAGCAAGAGACCCAGTACTTC. Translated: CAIRQEQETQYF.

The chain has TRBV5-1 and TRBJ2-1; D may be TRBD2 (6 bases). The germline CDR1 and CDR2 sequences are SGHRS and YFSETQ. CDR3 length: 14 amino acids. Trimming stripped 7 bases from V and 3 bases from J, with 14 bases between. CDR3 DNA sequence: TGCGCCAGCGCGGAGCGGACTATCTACAATGAGCAGTTCTTC. Translated: CASAERTIYNEQFF.

This sequence joins TRBV28 and TRBJ2-5; 10 nucleotides match TRBD1. Looked up from germline, CDR1 is MDHEN and CDR2 is SYDVKM. V gave up 4 bases and J gave up 0 bases; unmatched junction bases: 2. CDR3 length: 15 amino acids. The CDR3 loop reads CASSSGTGDQETQYF. The CDR3 nucleotides read TGTGCCAGCAGTTCCGGGACAGGGGACCAAGAGACCCAGTACTTC.

This chain links TRBV5-1 with TRBJ2-7, with 8 bases matching TRBD1. The germline V gene has CDR1 SGHRS and CDR2 YFSETQ. Trimming at V came to 5 bases and at J to 2 bases, leaving 6 bases not matched to a gene. This CDR3 has 14 amino acids. The chain's CDR3 is CASSSGTGPYEQYF. The CDR3 nucleotides are TGCGCCAGCAGTTCCGGGACAGGCCCCTACGAGCAGTACTTC.

The chain employs TRBV19 and TRBJ1-3, with D possibly being TRBD1 (6 bases). Looked up from germline, CDR1 is LNHDA and CDR2 is SQIVND (reference sequence). This CDR3 comprises 15 residues. The V end was cut by 6 bases, the J end by 7 bases, with 19 bases between. The CDR3 DNA follows: TGTGCCAGTAGAGCGGCACAGGGAGTTCGGAACACCATATATTTT. Amino acids: CASRAAQGVRNTIYF.

The chain employs TRBV6-5 and TRBJ2-1; 7 bases line up with TRBD1. Losses at the gene ends were 6 bases for V and 0 bases for J; bases not matched to a gene: 5. The CDR3 has 15 residues. CDR1 and CDR2 from the germline V gene are MNHEY and SVGAGI. The CDR3 sequence: CASRGQYSSYNEQFF. The CDR3 nucleotides are TGTGCCAGCAGGGGACAGTACAGCTCCTACAATGAGCAGTTCTTC.

This rearrangement joins TRBV2 to TRBJ2-2, with TRBD2 identical over 11 bases. The junction had 5 bases not matched to a gene; V was cut back by 2 bases and J by 6 bases. In germline, CDR1 is SNHLY, CDR2 FYNNEI. The CDR3 consists of 16 residues. The CDR3 region has the DNA TGTGCCAGCAGTGAATCGAGGGGACTAGCGGCCGGGGAGCTGTTTTTT. Protein: CASSESRGLAAGELFF.